Below are 28 T cell receptor beta chains sequenced from a single sample in a study of blood T cells in healthy people across ages. A second PCR, run for roughly 7 to 12 cycles, used a sample-barcoded 5' primer plus a J-beta primer mix. TCRdb re-called the 5' RACE reads through MiXCR, storing one row per CDR3 protein. The sample comprises 800,000 or so distinct CDR3 sequences, approximately 25% of which are singletons, and approximately 3.7% rests with the top ten. The same data also went into a second study, on T cells of mothers and their children.

The specimen was blood. Receptors originate from a boy aged 10-17 years in good health.

This clonotype was counted only a few times. The chain recombines TRBV7-2 with TRBJ1-2; D may be TRBD1 (5 bases). The CDR3 has 14 amino acids. V lost 3 bases and J 4 bases, leaving 12 bases between the germline ends. Germline CDR1 and CDR2: SGHTA and FQGNSA. DNA of the CDR3: TGTGCCAGCAGCTTTGAAGGGACCGGCTATGGCTACACCTTC. Residues: CASSFEGTGYGYTF.

This clonotype was recorded a few times. The rearrangement uses TRBV7-9 and TRBJ2-7; weak D call: TRBD1 (5 bases). The CDR3 spans 15 residues. V dropped 5 bases and J dropped 0 bases, with 14 bases sitting between them. From germline, CDR1 is SEHNR and CDR2 FQNEAQ (reference sequence). CDR3 sequence (DNA): TGTGCCAGCAGCCCAACCGGACACCACTCCTACGAGCAGTACTTC. It specifies CASSPTGHHSYEQYF.

In this sample, this clonotype turned up a few times. V usage is TRBV20-1 and J usage is TRBJ1-5; a possible D gene is TRBD1 (6 bases). This CDR3 spans 14 amino acids. Trimming pared 4 bases from V and 0 bases from J, leaving 10 bases between. Germline lookup yields CDR1 DFQATT and CDR2 SNEGSKA (reference sequence). The CDR3 sequence: CSAKGGYSNQPQHF. In DNA, the CDR3 is TGCAGTGCTAAAGGGGGATATAGCAATCAGCCCCAGCATTTT.

This clonotype has just a few counts. The chain uses TRBV7-2 and TRBJ1-2, with 7 bases lining up with TRBD1. V lost 4 bases to trimming and J lost 7 bases; unmatched junction nucleotides: 6. Germline V gene data show CDR1 as SGHTA and CDR2 as FQGNSA. This CDR3 has 13 residues. CDR3 region: CASSSRQGRGYTF. Written as DNA, the CDR3 is TGTGCCAGCAGCTCCCGACAGGGTCGTGGCTACACCTTC.

The chain uses TRBV4-1 and TRBJ2-1, with D unclear. Germline V gene lookup returns CDR1 MGHRA and CDR2 YSYEKL. The CDR3 sequence is 16 residues long. The V gene lost 0 bases and the J gene lost 6 bases, with 15 bases spanning the gap. CDR3 coding DNA: TGCGCCAGCAGCCAAGAGGGGTTTCCCGCCTCCAATGAGCAGTTCTTC. It translates to CASSQEGFPASNEQFF.

Concerning this clonotype: As the CDR3 is not closed by the conserved phenylalanine or tryptophan, this likely results from a read error. The gene calls are TRBV29-1 and TRBJ2-1, with 10 bases aligning to TRBD1. The CDR3 is 16 residues long. V was clipped by 0 bases and J by 4 bases; unmatched bases: 6. Germline V CDR1 and CDR2: SQVTM, ANQGSEA. In nucleotides, the CDR3 is TGCAGCGTTGAAGATTCCGGACAGGGGGTTTACAATGAGCAGTTCCTC. It specifies CSVEDSGQGVYNEQFL.

This chain links TRBV29-1 with TRBJ2-7, with 9 bases lining up with TRBD1. Germline CDR1 SQVTM, CDR2 ANQGSEA. The CDR3 is made up of 13 amino acids. V dropped 6 bases and J dropped 3; count of bases not matched to a gene: 6. CDR3 sequence reads: CSVSDRGFYEQYF. CDR3 sequence (DNA): TGCAGCGTCTCCGACAGGGGGTTCTACGAGCAGTACTTC.

The rearrangement links TRBV20-1 to TRBJ2-5; D is perhaps TRBD1 (5 bases). The DNA end is more similar to TRBJ2-7, so the J call may be wrong. The germline CDR1 and CDR2 sequences are DFQATT and SNEGSKA (reference sequence). The CDR3 spans 13 residues. DNA for the CDR3: TGCAGTGCGTCGGACATATTTTCCTACGAGCAGTACTTC. Translated: CSASDIFSYEQYF.

This clonotype came up a few times. The V and J genes are TRBV27 and TRBJ1-2; the match to TRBD1 covers 10 bases. Germline loops: CDR1 MNHEY, CDR2 SMNVEV (reference sequence). The CDR3 totals 16 residues. Trimming at V came to 3 bases and at J to 4 bases, leaving 8 bases not matched to a gene. CDR3 bases: TGTGCCAGCAGTTTCCATGGGACAGGGGAGCCCTATGGCTACACCTTC. It yields the protein CASSFHGTGEPYGYTF.

The chain recombines TRBV7-2 with TRBJ1-4; D is ambiguous. V dropped 2 bases and J dropped 10 bases, with 14 bases sitting between them. Germline V gene lookup returns CDR1 SGHTA and CDR2 FQGNSA. This CDR3 comprises 14 residues. The CDR3 DNA sequence: TGTGCCAGCAGCTTAAACCGGGGTGGCGGAAAACTGTTTTTT. It yields the protein CASSLNRGGGKLFF.

A few counts support this clonotype. The V call is TRBV14, the J call TRBJ1-6, with D possibly matching TRBD1 (5 bases). V lost 0 bases and J 9 bases, leaving 15 bases between the germline ends. This CDR3 comprises 16 residues. Per the germline V gene, CDR1 is SGHDN and CDR2 is FVKESK. CDR3 amino acids: CASSQDGGVSGSPLHF. DNA for the CDR3: TGTGCCAGCAGCCAAGATGGGGGGGTGAGTGGTTCACCCCTCCACTTT.

This clonotype occurred a few times. The chain has TRBV6-4 and TRBJ2-7, with no clear D. This CDR3 comprises 13 residues. The V gene's germline CDR1 is MRHNA and CDR2 SNTAGT. V lost 3 bases and J 2 bases, leaving 8 bases between the germline ends. The CDR3 spells CASSETFAYEQYF. The CDR3 DNA reads as TGTGCCAGCAGTGAGACTTTCGCCTACGAGCAGTACTTC.

V is TRBV29-1 and J is TRBJ1-1, with D uncertain. V lost 1 base, J lost 0 bases, and 9 bases lay in between. This CDR3 has 14 residues. Germline V gene lookup returns CDR1 SQVTM and CDR2 ANQGSEA. The CDR3 bases are TGCAGCGTTGAAGCCAGTTTCATGAACACTGAAGCTTTCTTT. Amino acid sequence: CSVEASFMNTEAFF.

This clonotype was seen repeatedly, ten times or more. The gene calls are TRBV5-1 and TRBJ2-1; D gene ambiguous. The V end lost 6 bases, the J end lost 3 bases, and 16 bases lay between the germline ends. Germline CDR1 is SGHRS and CDR2 is YFSETQ. The CDR3 runs 15 residues. In nucleotides, the CDR3 is TGCGCCAGCACCCTACTGTCGGCAGTCTACAATGAGCAGTTCTTC. It specifies CASTLLSAVYNEQFF.

This clonotype turned up a few times. V gene TRBV7-9 combines with J gene TRBJ2-1; D may match TRBD1 or TRBD2 (5 bases each). Trimming left V 4 bases short and J 4 bases short, with 20 bases between. The CDR3 spans 17 residues. Germline V CDR1 and CDR2: SEHNR, FQNEAQ (reference sequence). The CDR3 region is CASSSTRDGMTYNEQFF. CDR3 in DNA: TGTGCCAGCAGCTCAACTCGGGACGGGATGACATACAATGAGCAGTTCTTC.

The chain has TRBV24-1 and TRBJ2-1; no reliable D call. Germline V CDR1 and CDR2: KGHDR, SFDVKD. The CDR3 spans 15 residues. V gave up 0 bases and J gave up 5 bases, with 10 bases separating them. This chain's CDR3 is CATSDLGVKNNEQFF. The CDR3 DNA is TGTGCCACCAGTGATTTGGGGGTCAAGAACAATGAGCAGTTCTTC.

This clonotype was picked up a small number of times. V and J are TRBV6-5 and TRBJ1-4; the D gene is possibly TRBD1 (6 bases). Germline CDR1 is MNHEY and CDR2 is SVGAGI. This CDR3 region has 14 residues. The germline V and J ends were trimmed by 5 bases and 10 bases, with 17 bases remaining between them. The CDR3 coding sequence is TGTGCCAGCAGTCAAGGGGGATTTGGGGCAAAACTGTTTTTT. It specifies CASSQGGFGAKLFF.

The rearrangement links TRBV6-5 to TRBJ2-3; D is possibly TRBD2 (6 bases). The CDR3 consists of 15 residues. Trimming took 6 bases from V and 5 from J, leaving 18 bases between them. In germline, CDR1 is MNHEY, CDR2 SVGAGI. The CDR3 DNA is TGTGCCAGCAGATCCCGCAGCGGGCCGGGAGATACGCAGTATTTT. This sequence encodes CASRSRSGPGDTQYF.

This chain connects TRBV7-2 to TRBJ2-7; D perhaps matches TRBD1 (5 bases). Per the germline V gene, CDR1 is SGHTA and CDR2 is FQGNSA. The CDR3 length is 14 residues. Trimming pared 5 bases from V and 1 base from J, leaving 12 bases between. CDR3 loop: CASSPNRNSYEQYF. As DNA, the CDR3 is TGTGCCAGCAGCCCCAACAGGAATTCCTACGAGCAGTACTTC. The whole variable domain, filled in from reference TRBV7-2 and TRBJ2-7, reads GAGVSQSPSNKVTEKGKDVELRCDPISGHTALYWYRQSLGQGLEFLIYFQGNSAPDKSGLPSDRFSAERTGGSVSTLTIQRTQQEDSAVYLCASSPNRNSYEQYFGPGTRLTVT.

This clonotype has more than one count but fewer than ten. V gene TRBV7-9 combines with J gene TRBJ2-5; D unresolved. The J call may be faulty, since TRBJ2-7 better matches the DNA end. The germline CDR1 and CDR2 sequences are SEHNR and FQNEAQ (reference sequence). The CDR3 loop spans 12 amino acids. This CDR3 is CASSSPRDEQYF. Written as DNA, the CDR3 is TGTGCCAGCAGCTCCCCCCGAGACGAGCAGTACTTC.

The chain has TRBV9 and TRBJ2-5; 7 bases match TRBD1. Per germline, CDR1 SGDLS and CDR2 YYNGEE. The CDR3 has 14 amino acids. J lost 5 bases, V lost 1 base, and 5 bases had no gene match. CDR3 in amino acids: CASSVLGQSETQYF. For the CDR3, the DNA is TGTGCCAGCAGCGTATTGGGACAGAGCGAGACCCAGTACTTC.

This clonotype was seen a handful of times. The V call is TRBV20-1, the J call TRBJ1-2; the D is unclear. This CDR3 is built from 10 residues. V was pared by 4 bases and J by 7 bases, with 7 bases between. Germline V gene lookup returns CDR1 DFQATT and CDR2 SNEGSKA (reference sequence). For the CDR3, the DNA is TGCAGTGCTAAAGACATTGGCTACACCTTC. Encoded protein: CSAKDIGYTF.

In its sample, this clonotype was seen a few times. This chain uses TRBV5-1 with TRBJ2-5; the match to TRBD2 covers 10 bases. The J call is doubtful: the DNA matches TRBJ2-1 better. The CDR3 has 16 residues. Germline assignment: CDR1 SGHRS and CDR2 YFSETQ. CDR3 bases: TGCGCCAGCAGCCTCACTAGCGGGACCACCTACAATGAGCAGTTCTTC. This sequence encodes CASSLTSGTTYNEQFF.

There are a few counts of this clonotype. V usage is TRBV18 and J usage is TRBJ2-1, with 10 bases identical to TRBD2. CDR3 length: 16 amino acids. The V and J ends lost 4 bases and 2 bases, in that order; junction bases with no gene match: 5. Germline values: CDR1 KGHSH, CDR2 LQKENI. The CDR3 loop is CASSQLAGLPYNEQFF. In DNA, the CDR3 is TGTGCCAGCTCACAACTAGCGGGGCTACCCTACAATGAGCAGTTCTTC.

The J gene is TRBJ1-3, the V gene TRBV10-3; weak D call: TRBD1 (5 bases). The CDR3 length is 15 residues. Germline CDR1 ENHRY, CDR2 SYGVKD. Between the trimmed V and J ends, which lost 3 bases and 0 bases, there was a span of 9 bases. The chain's CDR3 is CAISDTGGSGNTIYF. CDR3 coding DNA: TGTGCCATCAGTGATACAGGAGGCTCTGGAAACACCATATATTTT.

J is TRBJ2-2 and V is TRBV30; no reliable D call. The germline V gene has CDR1 GTSNPN and CDR2 SVGIG (reference sequence). The CDR3 has 12 amino acids. V lost 4 bases, J lost 1 base, and 4 bases lay in between. The CDR3 nucleotides read TGTGCCTGGAACGGGAACACCGGGGAGCTGTTTTTT. Its protein is CAWNGNTGELFF.

The chain combines TRBV7-8 with TRBJ2-3, with 9 nucleotides matching TRBD2. The CDR3 covers 16 residues. The ends lost 5 bases at V and 2 bases at J; junction bases unmatched: 8. Per germline, CDR1 SGHVS and CDR2 FQNEAQ. CDR3 sequence: CASSPIAGAITDTQYF. In DNA form, the CDR3 reads TGTGCCAGCAGCCCAATAGCGGGGGCCATCACAGATACGCAGTATTTT.

V and J are TRBV24-1 and TRBJ2-2; D gene unclear. The CDR3 loop spans 12 amino acids. CDR1 is KGHDR and CDR2 is SFDVKD in the germline V gene. Trimming took 4 bases from V and 5 from J, leaving 4 bases between them. This CDR3 is CATSEGTGELFF. In nucleotides, the CDR3 is TGTGCCACCAGTGAGGGTACCGGGGAGCTGTTTTTT.